This note documents a single T cell receptor beta chain sequence. Its antigen remains unknown. V lost 1 base, J lost 1 base, and 3 bases stayed unmatched. The CDR3 extends over 15 amino acids. Germline V gene data show CDR1 as LNHNV and CDR2 as YYDKDF (reference sequence). This entry comes from a study of cytomegalovirus exposure and HLA in healthy donors. Study overall: The 120 validation repertoires used the same platform as the roughly 700 first-cohort repertoires (as reported by a later analysis).

Donors came from a validation cohort of over 100 subjects, distinct from the first 666-subject cohort. TCRdb's copy holds only in-frame clones and misses some; the assay was immunoSEQ multiplex PCR. This table holds about 240,000 clones, 80% to 90% found once. Study-wide findings and caveats: Both high specificity and high sensitivity reportedly marked the classifier's diagnosis of cytomegalovirus status. Cytomegalovirus association was assigned to approximately 160 TCR beta chains.

The specimen was PBMCs. The chain employs TRBV15 and TRBJ2-7, with 8 bases matching TRBD1. This clonotype was obtained from a young man in good health and CMV-seronegative. The chain's CDR3 is CATSRGRGPSYEQYF. The CDR3 DNA reads as TGTGCCACCAGCAGAGGCAGGGGGCCGTCCTACGAGCAGTACTTC.